This paragraph covers one T cell receptor beta chain sequence. As yet, its antigen is unknown. Arm-PCR of CDR3 regions with iRepertoire HTBI primers generated TCR beta libraries. TCRdb reprocessed the multiplex PCR reads with MiXCR, giving one entry per CDR3 protein. The table shows 500,000 or so distinct CDR3 sequences, with 14% occurring only once. The sample is drawn from a study of regulatory T cells in long-lasting Graves disease. General study points: There were preferences for TRBV28, TRBJ1-2 and TRBJ2-5 in persistent disease.

The time point: newly diagnosed GD, antithyroid drugs for less than 3 months. With RNA extracted from PBMCs as input, the TCR library was made. J was trimmed by 7 bases and V by 5 bases; bases with no gene match: 18. The CDR3 loop spans 17 amino acids. In germline, CDR1 is DFQATT, CDR2 SNEGSKA (reference sequence). The same sample was also studied in work on T cells in Graves' hyperthyroidism and ophthalmopathy. That paper notes: The HTBI primer set drove a first-round RT-PCR of the TCR CDR3.

The sequenced sample was peripheral blood mononuclear cells (PBMCs), obtained at new diagnosis, from a patient treated with antithyroid drugs. The receptor comes from a woman in her 50s with Graves disease. This chain links TRBV20-1 with TRBJ2-1, with 9 nucleotides matching TRBD1. For the CDR3, the DNA is TGCAGTGCTCCGCCTAACTCCGGGACAGGGCGAGTTAATGAGCAGTTCTTC. This encodes CSAPPNSGTGRVNEQFF.